This T cell receptor beta chain stems from a study of cytomegalovirus exposure and HLA in healthy donors (dated by TCRdb to 2017 to 2019). Broadly, across the study: An earlier analysis of approximately 640 of the donors reported more than 250 Gb of sequence data and some 120 million unique TCR beta sequences from roughly 200 million T cells. On average, roughly 240,000 unique TCR beta nucleotide sequences were sequenced per donor among 300 to 500 genotyped donors of the cohort, with 15% to 20% of those sequences being non-productive. Because of strong linkage in the cohort, four to six DR-DQ haplotypes were treated as single units for association and clustering. Every discovery cohort repertoire had been produced on one sequencing platform. HLA typing covered class I and class II loci at four-digit resolution. Using immunosequencing, the study profiled T cell repertoires from 666 subjects and related those repertoires to cytomegalovirus serostatus. A later genetic analysis used genome-wide SNP genotypes for about 60% of the 666 donors, treating that subset as a discovery cohort. The genetic ancestry cluster associated with self-reported Caucasian donors included around 76% of the approximately 410 genotyped donors. The aim of the study was to test whether cataloging public T cell receptors could identify signatures of past pathogen exposure. Alongside the repertoire data, information on donor age, sex, ethnicity and CMV serostatus was compiled. An early release that covered about 640 HLA-typed donors contained 300 to 350 gigabases of sequencing data and 65 million to 100 million unique TCR sequences. The number of donors typed differed by locus, with about 629-630 for A, B, C, DRB1 and DQB1, more than 500 for DQA1, 606 for DPA1, and some 450 for DPB1. The later analysis used no new phenotypic data to find candidate immune exposures, relying instead on TCR beta sequences and their occurrence across donors. In a later analysis, previously published TCR beta repertoires from 670 or so donors were re-analyzed and high-resolution HLA genotyping was added so that TCR occurrence patterns could be studied. Along with the roughly 670-subject first cohort, a separate validation cohort of around 110 different subjects was used. In an earlier analysis of 587 of the donors, high-throughput TCR beta sequencing was used to judge whether each TCR beta V gene segment behaved as functional or pseudogenic. To predict cytomegalovirus infection status, the study combined high-throughput TCR immunosequencing, statistical association of individual TCRs with disease status, and machine learning.

Broad study findings and their caveats: A later genetic analysis reported fewer N-insertions in productive TCRs among donors in an Asian-associated ancestry cluster than the approximately 700-donor mean. Because the 87-base-pair reads could not distinguish some IMGT-functional V segments, including TRBV6-2 and TRBV6-3, those segments were excluded. The authors suggested that the approach could potentially be extended to other disease states and immunological phenotypes. In a later analysis, several top co-occurrence clusters were reported to appear linked to parvovirus B19, influenza, CMV and Epstein-Barr virus. Roughly uniform sequencing depth across donors was assumed in presence/absence analyses, although this assumption may not hold. According to a later analysis, most CMV-associated TCR beta chains appeared to be HLA-restricted, and the HLA associations seemed to be driven largely by CMV exposure. When HLA alleles, especially DR and DQ, strongly co-occurred, attributing TCR associations to individual alleles was difficult. Broadly in line with IMGT annotations, most TCR beta V segments showed up in productive rearrangements about 87% or about 30% of the time in an earlier analysis of under 700 of the donors. Because counts were too low, about 15 rarely observed V segments, including chromosome 9 orphons, were left out of the earlier analysis of a few hundred of the donors. Linkage disequilibrium might explain the correlated functional status among segregating V segments, but an unknown experimental factor could not be ruled out. Only TCR beta chains were sequenced in this cohort, and the absence of alpha or paired-chain data limited detectable features. In vitro tests confirmed that a few of the cytomegalovirus-associated TCR beta chains recognize cytomegalovirus antigens. Compared with equally common non-associated chains, HLA-associated TCR beta chains in a later analysis were more clonally expanded and had lower generation probabilities. The study gave a list of 150 to 200 TCR beta chains associated with cytomegalovirus. Across donors, most TCR sequences were observed very rarely, whereas some public TCRs were present in many individuals. The only immune exposure information available for the cohort was CMV serostatus. At a false discovery rate of 0.05, a later analysis linked around 17,000 TCR beta sequences to specific HLA alleles. A further reported finding was that TCR beta sequences accurately predicted the HLA-A and HLA-B alleles for most subjects in the first cohort. In a later genetic analysis, a missense DCLRE1C variant was associated with V-gene and J-gene trimming of TCR beta chains, and the association was replicated in an independent cohort. A group of highly shared sequence variants was considered likely to be a technical artifact of the sequencing pipeline. Because HLA typing was unavailable for some donors at each locus, only the typed subset was used in association tests. The classifier was reported to diagnose cytomegalovirus status with high specificity and sensitivity in both the original cohort and the validation cohort. In a later analysis, the rate of TCR association differed among HLA loci, with DRB1 alleles having the most associated TCRs and HLA-C alleles having the fewest.

As to this clone: There is no known antigen for this receptor. The record has no base qualities; no much larger clone is one base away.

Libraries were constructed by the immunoSEQ multiplex PCR assay. The multiplex PCR relied on a mix of 60 forward primers for TCR Vbeta segments and 13 reverse primers for TCR Jbeta segments. The CDR3 region of rearranged TCR beta genes was amplified from genomic DNA with a multiplex PCR assay. The amplified TCR beta libraries were sequenced on the Illumina HiSeq System as 87-base-pair reads. In the authors' own workflow: In a later analysis, around 80 million unique TCR beta chains were counted across the roughly 610 repertoires, and about 9.9 million of these chains were shared by at least two donors. To remove PCR and sequencing errors, raw reads were error-corrected and collapsed into unique sequences using a nearest-neighbor algorithm that merged closely related sequences. To assign V, D and J gene segments, CDR3 sequences were aligned to IMGT reference sequences. For a sequence to be retained, a match of at least six nucleotides was required to both a V gene segment and a J gene segment. Rearrangements were classified as productive when the CDR3 lacked stop codons and remained in frame with V and J, and all other rearrangements were classified as non-productive. Following IMGT convention, CDR3 was defined as the stretch from the second conserved V-encoded cysteine to the conserved J-encoded phenylalanine. Sequences without an unambiguous match to a single V gene segment were excluded from the earlier analysis of about 640 of the donors. In an earlier analysis of more than 500 of the donors, a V segment was called functional when productive rearrangements were above 56.7%, and segregating when the standard deviation between donors exceeded 5%. A statistical classification framework was built to diagnose cytomegalovirus status from the catalog of TCR beta chain sequences. A later analysis assigned V and J genes by comparing TCR nucleotide sequences with IMGT/GENE-DB human TR gene sequences. A later analysis assigned CDR3 sequences and most-parsimonious VDJ recombination scenarios with the TCRdist pipeline. In a later analysis, every TCR beta chain was defined by the combination of its CDR3 amino acid sequence and its V-gene family, and reads without a unique V-gene family were dropped. In a later analysis, some 600 highly shared, low-generation-probability nucleotide sequences were removed to address suspected cross-contamination and a sequencing artifact. In a later analysis, a clonal expansion index for each public chain was calculated from normalized within-repertoire ranks of inferred template counts. Generation probabilities in a later analysis came from a VDJ recombination model fitted to out-of-frame rearrangements, and those results were checked against IGoR. In a later analysis, hypergeometric tests were used to score TCR-TCR, TCR-HLA and TCR-CMV co-occurrence, with a repertoire-size bias correction applied to TCR pairs. A later analysis estimated false discovery rates by permuting HLA or CMV assignments 20 times. A later analysis grouped co-occurring TCRs with DBSCAN, adding TCRdist sequence similarity when clustering within HLA-allele-positive subsets. Repertoires with fewer than 30,000 or more than 120,000 public chains were left out of co-occurrence clustering, as were a handful of repertoires with anomalous nucleotide sharing. The clones in this table, taken by TCRdb from immuneACCESS, are in-frame only. Not every clone is retained; where verified, under half of the shortfall comes from an unresolved V gene, and the cause of the rest is unknown. From that table come the V and J calls and clone size; the DNA was used to work out D and trimming. Counted in this sample were some 110,000 clones; approximately 81% of them appeared once. The top ten clones comprise 2.5% to 3% of the sample.

Germline trimming: 7 bases from V, 3 bases from J; junction bases outside gene matches: 5. The CDR3 starts with the cysteine, ends with the phenylalanine, and has 13 residues. Of all the DNA, just the CDR3 is kept, 39 bases in frame from base 1. Based on the germline V gene, the CDR1 and CDR2 sequences are MNHNS and SASEGT. The cohort was made up of approximately 700 healthy bone marrow donors. All cohort members were sampled while nominally healthy, although unrecorded immune exposures were likely present. The donor tested CMV seropositive and was one of the 289 seropositive cohort members. Every donor gave a peripheral blood sample, and the peripheral blood mononuclear cells from that sample were used for TCR beta sequencing. The Qiagen DNeasy Blood Extraction Kit was used to extract genomic DNA from the blood cell samples.

Recombination joined TRBV6-1 with TRBJ1-1; TRBD1 lines up with 7 middle nucleotides. The sequenced sample was PBMCs. The receptor was derived from a woman between 18 and 29 years old in good health and CMV-seropositive. CDR3 region: CASTQDRDTEAFF. The DNA sequence follows: TGTGCCAGCACTCAAGACAGGGACACTGAAGCTTTCTTT.